Reported below is one T cell receptor beta chain. This sample was included in a study of shared clonotypes between healthy human individuals. The CDR3 contains 15 residues. The germline V gene has CDR1 SGHDN and CDR2 FVKESK. The V and J ends lost 2 bases and 1 base respectively, with 8 bases between them. Repertoires were generated with immunoSEQ multiplex PCR, while TCRdb's copy carries only in-frame clones and drops some. The data show about half a million clones, with 60% to 80% seen just once and more than 10% held by the top ten. Sequencing was performed on PBMCs. The TCR comes from a woman between 35 and 50 years old in good health. Some clones in this sample may be carry-over from other donors' samples. The rearrangement links TRBV14 to TRBJ1-4; tentative D call: TRBD1 (6 bases). CDR3 nucleotides: TGTGCCAGCAGCCAATTCAGGGGAACTAATGAAAAACTGTTTTTT. Translated, it gives CASSQFRGTNEKLFF.